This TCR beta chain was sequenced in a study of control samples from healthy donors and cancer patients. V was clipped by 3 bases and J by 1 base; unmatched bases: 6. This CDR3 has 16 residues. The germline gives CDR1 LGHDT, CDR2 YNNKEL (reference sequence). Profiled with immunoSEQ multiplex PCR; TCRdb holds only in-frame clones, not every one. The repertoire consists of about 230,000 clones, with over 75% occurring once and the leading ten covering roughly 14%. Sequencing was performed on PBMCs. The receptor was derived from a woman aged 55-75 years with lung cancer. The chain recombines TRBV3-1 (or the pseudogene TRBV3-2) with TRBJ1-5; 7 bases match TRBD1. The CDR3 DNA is TGTGCCAGCAGCCAGTCGGGACAGAGGAGCAATCAGCCCCAGCATTTT. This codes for CASSQSGQRSNQPQHF.